This entry features one T cell receptor beta chain sequence. The sample belongs to a study of technical replicates of blood from a few donors. The germline gives CDR1 SGHNT, CDR2 YYREEE (reference sequence). CDR3 length: 13 amino acids. Trimming left V 7 bases short and J 0 bases short, with 10 bases between. Profiling relied on immunoSEQ multiplex PCR, and the TCRdb table lists in-frame clones only, not all of them. The sample lists 70,000 to 95,000 clones, about 97% occurring once. Sequenced: T cells isolated from PBMCs. This TCR derives from a human donor in good health. The rearrangement links TRBV5-4 to TRBJ1-1; D is unresolved. Here the CDR3 reads CASEDIMNTEAFF. The CDR3 coding sequence is TGTGCCAGCGAAGACATCATGAACACTGAAGCTTTCTTT.